This passage covers 27 T cell receptor beta chains from one sample sequenced in a study of OX40 agonist ivuxolimab in advanced cancers. Method: immunoSEQ multiplex PCR; TCRdb's copy keeps in-frame clones and lacks some. The repertoire holds around 68,000 clones, roughly 84% seen once, with 0.38% in the top ten. The material was CD4+ or CD8+ T cells sorted from blood, obtained in a trial of the OX40 agonist ivuxolimab. Receptors originate from an adult with an advanced solid tumor such as melanoma, head and neck, liver or kidney cancer.

The rearrangement joins TRBV6-1 to TRBJ2-4, with D possibly TRBD2 on 5 matching bases. The V gene's germline CDR1 is MNHNS and CDR2 SASEGT. Deletions cut 6 bases from V and 8 bases from J, with 20 bases between. The CDR3 covers 15 residues. DNA of the CDR3: TGTGCCAGCAGGAAACTCCGGACCTCGAGGGACATTCAGTACTTC. This sequence encodes CASRKLRTSRDIQYF.

The genes are TRBV14 and TRBJ2-3; 8 bases are shared with TRBD2. The germline CDR1 and CDR2 sequences are SGHDN and FVKESK. V trimming: 7 bases; J trimming: 5 bases; junction bases outside the gene matches: 14. The CDR3 loop spans 16 amino acids. CDR3: CASILKRAGAGDTQYF. Written as DNA, the CDR3 is TGTGCCAGCATCTTAAAGAGAGCGGGGGCGGGAGATACGCAGTATTTT. The entire variable domain, with the rest obtained from reference TRBV14 and TRBJ2-3, is as follows: EAGVTQFPSHSVIEKGQTVTLRCDPISGHDNLYWYRRVMGKEIKFLLHFVKESKQDESGMPNNRFLAERTGGTYSTLKVQPAELEDSGVYFCASILKRAGAGDTQYFGPGTRLTVL.

CDR3 DNA: TGTGCCGCCAACAGGGATCCCGGGGAGCTGTTTTTT. Translated: CAANRDPGELFF. This chain uses TRBV10-3 with TRBJ2-2, with a weak D call TRBD1 (6 bases). The CDR3 sequence is 12 residues long. The V end lost 11 bases, the J end lost 6 bases, and 13 bases lay between the germline ends. Germline CDR1 is ENHRY and CDR2 is SYGVKD.

The rearrangement links TRBV14 to TRBJ1-6; D ambiguous. The CDR3 length is 15 residues. Germline V lookup: CDR1 SGHDN, CDR2 FVKESK. V was trimmed by 2 bases and J by 8 bases, leaving 13 bases between them. CDR3 in DNA: TGTGCCAGCAGCCAAAGGGTGGGTGGGGATTCACCCCTCCACTTT. Its translation: CASSQRVGGDSPLHF.

This sequence joins TRBV2 and TRBJ2-1; 9 nucleotides line up with TRBD2. V lost 3 bases to trimming and J lost 4 bases; unmatched junction nucleotides: 4. The CDR3 has 15 amino acids. Germline loops: CDR1 SNHLY, CDR2 FYNNEI. As DNA, the CDR3 is TGTGCCAGCAGTGATAGGACTAGCGATTACAATGAGCAGTTCTTC. It yields the protein CASSDRTSDYNEQFF. Together with reference TRBV2 and TRBJ2-1, the CDR3 gives the full variable domain: EPEVTQTPSHQVTQMGQEVILRCVPISNHLYFYWYRQILGQKVEFLVSFYNNEISEKSEIFDDQFSVERPDGSNFTLKIRSTKLEDSAMYFCASSDRTSDYNEQFFGPGTRLTVL.

The chain links TRBV18 to TRBJ1-2; TRBD1 matches 10 bases. The CDR3 is 17 amino acids. Germline values: CDR1 KGHSH, CDR2 LQKENI. The V segment lost 3 bases and the J segment 1 base; nucleotides outside the gene matches: 8. This chain's CDR3 is CASSPRDRGFFNYGYTF. CDR3 sequence (DNA): TGTGCCAGCTCACCGCGGGACAGGGGATTCTTTAACTATGGCTACACCTTC.

The chain links TRBV7-2 to TRBJ2-7; TRBD1 matches 9 bases. CDR1 SGHTA and CDR2 FQGNSA come from the germline V gene. This CDR3 has 14 amino acids. V gave up 1 base and J gave up 6 bases; unmatched junction bases: 4. The CDR3 region is CASSLGGTGPEQYF. DNA of the CDR3: TGTGCCAGCAGCTTAGGGGGGACAGGGCCCGAGCAGTACTTC.

V and J are TRBV7-3 and TRBJ2-1, with 10 bases identical to TRBD2. Looked up from germline, CDR1 is SGHTA and CDR2 is FQGTGA. The V and J ends lost 2 bases and 7 bases, in that order; junction bases with no gene match: 5. The CDR3 consists of 15 residues. The CDR3 loop reads CASSLGLAGVNEQFF. CDR3 coding DNA: TGTGCCAGCAGCTTAGGGCTAGCGGGGGTTAATGAGCAGTTCTTC. Drawing the rest from reference TRBV7-3 and TRBJ2-1, the complete variable domain is GAGVSQTPSNKVTEKGKYVELRCDPISGHTALYWYRQSLGQGPEFLIYFQGTGAADDSGLPNDRFFAVRPEGSVSTLKIQRTERGDSAVYLCASSLGLAGVNEQFFGPGTRLTVL.

The chain links TRBV6-4 to TRBJ2-2, with 9 bases lining up with TRBD1. CDR1 and CDR2 (germline): MRHNA, SNTAGT. CDR3 size: 16 residues. Trimming removed 5 bases from V and 4 bases from J; junction bases left unmatched: 8. CDR3 region: CASSPDRGATTGELFF. Written as DNA, the CDR3 is TGTGCCAGCAGTCCGGACAGGGGAGCGACCACCGGGGAGCTGTTTTTT.

The chain combines TRBV19 with TRBJ1-2; TRBD1 agrees at 8 bases. V shed 2 bases and J 3 bases; nucleotides not matched to a gene: 14. The CDR3 runs to 18 residues. Germline V lookup: CDR1 LNHDA, CDR2 SQIVND (reference sequence). CDR3 sequence (DNA): TGTGCCAGTAGTATAAGGAGAGGACAGGGAAGAGTGGACTATGGCTACACCTTC. It specifies CASSIRRGQGRVDYGYTF.

This clone occurred once. The chain uses TRBV7-8 and TRBJ1-1; unclear D gene. Trimming removed 5 bases at V and 4 bases at J, with 8 bases between. CDR3 size: 12 residues. CDR1 is SGHVS and CDR2 is FQNEAQ in the germline V gene. The CDR3 is CASSPLITEAFF. The CDR3 DNA reads as TGTGCCAGCAGCCCCCTTATCACTGAAGCTTTCTTT.

The chain uses TRBV20-1 and TRBJ2-1; a weak D match, TRBD1 (6 bases). The CDR3 runs 11 residues. CDR1 DFQATT and CDR2 SNEGSKA come from the germline V gene (reference sequence). Between the trimmed V and J ends, which lost 8 bases and 7 bases, there was a span of 12 bases. CDR3 sequence reads: CSTSQGNEQFF. CDR3 bases: TGCAGTACTTCCCAGGGGAATGAGCAGTTCTTC.

The genes are TRBV27 and TRBJ2-3, with a possible D match to TRBD1 (5 bases). The V end was cut by 4 bases, the J end by 2 bases, with 13 bases between. This CDR3 is 15 amino acids long. Germline V gene sequence: CDR1 MNHEY, CDR2 SMNVEV (reference sequence). The CDR3 region has the DNA TGTGCCAGCAGTTCCTGGGGCAGGGTCACAGATACGCAGTATTTT. It specifies CASSSWGRVTDTQYF.

This chain links TRBV6-1 with TRBJ1-5; no firm D call. Trimming removed 3 bases at V and 3 bases at J, with 6 bases between. Germline CDR1 reads MNHNS; CDR2 reads SASEGT. This CDR3 contains 13 residues. The CDR3 sequence: CASSEGLNQPQHF. CDR3 DNA sequence: TGTGCCAGCAGTGAGGGTCTCAATCAGCCCCAGCATTTT.

This CDR3 reads CASSATQGSGANVLTF. CDR3 DNA: TGTGCCAGCAGCGCGACCCAGGGATCTGGGGCCAACGTCCTGACTTTC. V usage is TRBV9 and J usage is TRBJ2-6; D is perhaps TRBD1 (5 bases). There are 16 residues in the CDR3. CDR1 is SGDLS, CDR2 YYNGEE, per germline. The V end was cut by 3 bases, the J end by 1 base, with 11 bases between.

The chain carries TRBV7-9 and TRBJ1-1; D unresolved. Trimming cost V 5 bases and J 1 base, with 14 bases left between them. Germline CDR1 is SEHNR and CDR2 is FQNEAQ (reference sequence). The CDR3 sequence is 15 residues long. CDR3: CASSTRTLGNTEAFF. In DNA form, the CDR3 reads TGTGCCAGCAGCACCCGAACGCTTGGGAACACTGAAGCTTTCTTT. Looking up the rest from reference TRBV7-9 and TRBJ1-1 gives the full variable domain: DTGVSQNPRHKITKRGQNVTFRCDPISEHNRLYWYRQTLGQGPEFLTYFQNEAQLEKSRLLSDRFSAERPKGSFSTLEIQRTEQGDSAMYLCASSTRTLGNTEAFFGQGTRLTVV.

The V and J genes are TRBV18 and TRBJ1-3; D not resolved. The CDR3 has 15 residues. Deletions cut 3 bases from V and 4 bases from J, with 13 bases between. Germline CDR1 KGHSH, CDR2 LQKENI. The CDR3 reads CASSPLGGKGNTIYF. CDR3 sequence (DNA): TGTGCCAGCTCACCTCTAGGAGGGAAAGGAAACACCATATATTTT.

The J gene is TRBJ1-3, the V gene TRBV7-9, with D possibly TRBD1 on 5 matching bases. The CDR3 has 18 amino acids. Trimming shortened V by 2 bases and J by 1 base, and 18 bases separated the two germline ends. Germline lookup yields CDR1 SEHNR and CDR2 FQNEAQ (reference sequence). The CDR3 here is CASSLLMGRGSSGNTIYF. The DNA for the CDR3 is TGTGCCAGCAGCTTACTCATGGGGAGGGGTAGTTCTGGAAACACCATATATTTT.

The CDR3 here is CASGPTGRQETQYF. In DNA, the CDR3 is TGTGCTAGTGGCCCGACAGGGCGTCAAGAGACCCAGTACTTC. V usage is TRBV12-5 and J usage is TRBJ2-5, with 7 bases that match TRBD1. Looked up from germline, CDR1 is LGHNT and CDR2 is FRNRAP. Germline trimming cut 6 bases from V and 2 bases from J; bases unmatched to any gene: 6. This CDR3 has 14 amino acids.

The V gene is TRBV27, the J gene TRBJ1-5, with 7 nucleotides matching TRBD1. This CDR3 comprises 16 residues. The germline gives CDR1 MNHEY, CDR2 SMNVEV (reference sequence). J gave up 6 bases and V 6 bases, and 14 bases lay outside the gene matches. In nucleotides, the CDR3 is TGTGCCAGCAGACAAGGGACAGAAGCGTACGGTCAGCCCCAGCATTTT. This translates into CASRQGTEAYGQPQHF.

The chain is built from TRBV4-2 and TRBJ1-2, with D tentatively TRBD1 (5 bases). Deletions cut 0 bases from V and 3 bases from J, with 14 bases between. There are 16 residues in the CDR3. Per the germline V gene, CDR1 is LGHNA and CDR2 is YNFKEQ. CDR3: CASSQDIGGVDYGYTF. The CDR3 DNA is TGTGCCAGCAGCCAAGATATCGGGGGTGTGGACTATGGCTACACCTTC.

The chain is built from TRBV19 and TRBJ2-3; D gene uncertain. Trimming took 5 bases from V and 0 from J, leaving 12 bases between them. Germline CDR1 LNHDA, CDR2 SQIVND (reference sequence). This CDR3 region has 15 residues. CDR3 bases: TGTGCCAGTAGTCCTCGTCCCCCTAGCACAGATACGCAGTATTTT. It encodes CASSPRPPSTDTQYF.

The chain has TRBV27 and TRBJ1-2, with D perhaps TRBD1 (5 bases). Germline CDR1 and CDR2: MNHEY and SMNVEV (reference sequence). V was trimmed by 1 base and J by 3 bases, leaving 12 bases between them. The CDR3 loop spans 15 amino acids. CDR3 amino acids: CASSLFYRRDYGYTF. The CDR3 DNA reads as TGTGCCAGCAGTTTATTTTACAGGAGGGACTATGGCTACACCTTC.

This chain connects TRBV11-3 to TRBJ2-7; D might be TRBD1 or TRBD2, each matching 6 bases. Germline V gives CDR1 SGHNT, CDR2 YENEEA. Trimming stripped 5 bases from V and 3 bases from J, with 20 bases between. This CDR3 contains 16 residues. CDR3 DNA: TGTGCCAGCAGCGACTCGTCGGGGGCTGGATTCTACGAGCAGTACTTC. Its translation: CASSDSSGAGFYEQYF.

This CDR3 is CASSLGYRGTYEQYF. In DNA, the CDR3 is TGTGCCAGCAGCCTTGGCTATCGGGGTACCTACGAGCAGTACTTC. The gene calls are TRBV11-2 and TRBJ2-7; D might be TRBD2 (5 bases). Trimming shortened V by 5 bases and J by 2 bases, and 16 bases separated the two germline ends. Germline-derived CDR1 and CDR2 are SGHAT and FQNNGV. CDR3 length: 15 amino acids.

This clone has just one count. The chain couples TRBV7-2 to TRBJ2-2; D remains ambiguous. CDR1 is SGHTA, CDR2 FQGNSA, per germline. The V end was cut by 1 base, the J end by 4 bases, with 4 bases between. This CDR3 has 13 residues. CDR3 residues: CASSLDGTGELFF. CDR3 nucleotides: TGTGCCAGCAGCTTAGACGGCACCGGGGAGCTGTTTTTT.

The V gene is TRBV7-2, the J gene TRBJ2-3; 10 bases are a match to TRBD2. The CDR3 has 15 residues. CDR1 and CDR2 (germline): SGHTA, FQGNSA. The V gene end was trimmed by 0 bases and the J gene end by 3 bases; junction bases not matched to a gene: 0. CDR3 sequence (DNA): TGTGCCAGCAGCTTAGCGGGACTAGCGACAGATACGCAGTATTTT. This sequence encodes CASSLAGLATDTQYF.